This T cell receptor (beta chain) was found in a study of blood T cell repertoires in COVID-19 (dated by TCRdb to 2020 to 2021). General notes on the study: The collaborator samples originated in the United States, Italy and Spain and spanned the acute and convalescent phases of COVID-19. The prospective study material was composed of cDNA or gDNA derived from T cells, B-cell-depleted T cells, or PBMCs. The dataset comprised deeply sampled blood TCRbeta repertoires from subjects exposed to, actively infected with, or recovered from COVID-19. The repertoires were made available in a free public database intended to serve as a resource for research on the immune response to SARS-CoV-2. Samples were obtained from the ongoing ImmuneRACE study (first 160 participants) and from 950 to 1,500 subjects provided by 6 global collaborators. Sample metadata almost always included a de-identified subject ID, COVID-19 status, age in years and sex. Where HLA class I and class II types were available, the types were taken from metadata supplied by the sample provider, not from assay-based typing.

Each collaborating institution followed its own protocols to collect whole blood in K2EDTA tubes. For TCRbeta analysis, collaborator samples were shipped as frozen whole blood, as isolated PBMCs, or as DNA extracted from either sample type. Summary of the overall study and its limitations: Clinical and demographic metadata were provided uncurated, with the amount varying by source and participant.

Trimming costs V 1 base and J 5 bases, and their ends lie 6 bases apart. CDR1 is given as SGHAT and CDR2 as FQNNGV, both from the germline V gene. Taken from cysteine to phenylalanine, the CDR3 has 13 residues. The only DNA kept is the CDR3, 39 bases in frame from the first base. As for this clone: Which antigen it targets is not known. One base away there is no much larger clone; base qualities are not given.

TCRbeta CDR3 regions were amplified from genomic DNA by means of the immunoSEQ Assay, a bias-controlled multiplex PCR. The original pipeline was this. Within the assay, amplification of reference gene primers was used to estimate how many nucleated cells each sample contained. To quantify the absolute abundance of each unique TCRbeta CDR3 rearrangement, sequence reads were collapsed and filtered. Productive Simpson clonality was computed per sample as the square root of Simpson's diversity index over productive rearrangements. This is the immuneACCESS table as TCRdb keeps it, with only in-frame sequences that have V and J called. A part of the clones is gone; compared with another copy, unresolved V genes explain less than half, and the rest is unexplained. V, J and clone size are taken as reported in that table, and D and trimming were inferred from the DNA itself. This sample is represented by roughly 78,000 clones; nearly 90% of them were singletons. In total, the top ten clones hold over 25% of the sample.

Recombination linked TRBV11-2 to TRBJ2-1; the D gene identity is not certain. This clonotype was sampled from a man aged 45 to 65 with acute or convalescent COVID-19. Specimen: peripheral blood. The nucleotide sequence is given as TGTGCCAGCAGCTTAGGGCTGGACAATGAGCAGTTCTTC. Its coded protein is CASSLGLDNEQFF.